Below are 2 T cell receptor beta chains sequenced from a single sample in a study of blood T cells in healthy people across ages. A second 7 to 11 cycle PCR used barcoded and J-beta primers. TCRdb used MiXCR to reprocess the 5' RACE reads, holding one entry per CDR3 protein. The data hold 600,000 to 1,000,000 distinct CDR3 sequences, with around a quarter observed a single time. The same specimen was also included in a second study, on T cells of mothers and their children.

Sequencing input: blood. These receptors all come from a boy aged 10-17 years in good health.

The chain joins TRBV5-6 to TRBJ2-4; D is undetermined. Per the germline V gene, CDR1 is SGHDT and CDR2 is YYEEEE. Between the trimmed V and J ends, which lost 1 base and 7 bases, there was a span of 12 bases. The CDR3 contains 14 residues. The CDR3, as DNA: TGTGCCAGCAGCTTGTCTGAGATTTCCAACATTCAGTACTTC. Its protein is CASSLSEISNIQYF.

The chain employs TRBV12-3 or TRBV12-4 and TRBJ1-3; D not certain. V was clipped by 5 bases and J by 4 bases, with 15 bases between them. This CDR3 spans 15 amino acids. CDR3 sequence reads: CASSLLNLKGNTIYF. CDR3 nucleotides: TGTGCCAGCAGTCTATTAAATCTGAAAGGAAACACCATATATTTT.